This is a list of T cell receptor beta chains from one sample in a study of T-cell reconstitution after alpha-beta-depleted transplantation in children. One entry per CDR3 protein results from TCRdb running MiXCR on the PCR reads. Of about 870,000 distinct CDR3 sequences detected, about 16% appear once; the ten largest clones hold roughly 4.8%. The sample in question was PBMCs, mostly from graft donor cells, obtained 360 days after TCRalphabeta/CD19-depleted stem cell transplant. The receptor source for this set is a male patient aged 10-17 years who had a stem cell transplant for acute lymphoblastic leukemia, so the T cells may come from the graft donor. CDR3s include the opening cysteine and the closing phenylalanine or tryptophan. D genes are given only for firm matches. Only some rows state a clone size, as once, few, many or a class for expanded clones.

J: TRBJ2-5; V: TRBV4-2; size: few; D: -; DNA: TGTGCCAGCAGCCAAGATCCTAGACAAGAGACCCAGTACTTC; CDR3: CASSQDPRQETQYF
J: TRBJ2-2; V: TRBV5-1; size: -; D: TRBD2; DNA: TGCGCCAGCAGCTTGGTACCTAGCGGGTCCGTAAGGACCGGGGAGCTGTTTTTT; CDR3: CASSLVPSGSVRTGELFF
J: TRBJ2-3; V: TRBV2; size: -; D: -; DNA: TGTGCCAGCAGTGGGGTCTGGGAAGATACGCAGTATTTT; CDR3: CASSGVWEDTQYF
J: TRBJ2-3; V: TRBV12-3/TRBV12-4; size: once; D: TRBD2; DNA: TGTGCCAGCAGCCCCACTAGCGACCCAGATACGCAGTATTTT; CDR3: CASSPTSDPDTQYF
J: TRBJ2-2; V: TRBV5-4; size: many; D: -; DNA: TGTGCCAGCAGTTTGGACTTTATTACCGGGGAGCTGTTTTTT; CDR3: CASSLDFITGELFF
J: TRBJ1-5; V: TRBV10-3; size: few; D: TRBD1; DNA: TGTGCCATCAGGGGGGGACAGGGGAATCAGCCCCAGCATTTT; CDR3: CAIRGGQGNQPQHF
J: TRBJ1-4; V: TRBV4-1; size: few; D: TRBD1; DNA: TGCGCCAGCAGCCAAGGAAAAGGAGGGACAGGGAATGAAAAACTGTTTTTT; CDR3: CASSQGKGGTGNEKLFF
J: TRBJ2-5; V: TRBV2; size: -; D: TRBD1; DNA: TGTGCCAGCGGCGACACAGGGGGCAAAGAGACCCAGTACTTC; CDR3: CASGDTGGKETQYF
J: TRBJ2-7; V: TRBV4-1; size: few; D: -; DNA: TGCGCCAGCAGCCAAGCAGGAAAGGGGGTTTACGAGCAGTACTTC; CDR3: CASSQAGKGVYEQYF
J: TRBJ2-1; V: TRBV12-3/TRBV12-4; size: few; D: TRBD2; DNA: TGTGCCAGCAGTTTTGGGAAAGGACTAGGGAATGAGCAGTTCTTC; CDR3: CASSFGKGLGNEQFF
J: TRBJ1-5; V: TRBV5-1; size: few; D: TRBD1; DNA: TGCGCCAGCAGCTTGCTACAGGGGGATCAGCCCCAGCATTTT; CDR3: CASSLLQGDQPQHF
J: TRBJ1-4; V: TRBV5-1; size: few; D: -; DNA: TGCGCCAGCAGCTTTTATGGGGGCAGTGAAAAACTGTTTTTT; CDR3: CASSFYGGSEKLFF
J: TRBJ2-3; V: TRBV6-4; size: -; D: -; DNA: TGTGCCAGCAGTGAACAATGGACAAGCACAGATACGCAGTATTTT; CDR3: CASSEQWTSTDTQYF
J: TRBJ2-7; V: TRBV12-3/TRBV12-4; size: -; D: TRBD1; DNA: TGTGCCAGCAGCCTGGACAGGGCGGCGCGGTACTTC; CDR3: CASSLDRAARYF
J: TRBJ2-7; V: TRBV15; size: many; D: TRBD2; DNA: TGTGCCACCAGCAGAGATGTGGGGACTAGCGCCTACGAGCAGTACTTC; CDR3: CATSRDVGTSAYEQYF
J: TRBJ1-1; V: TRBV5-1; size: -; D: -; DNA: TGCGCCAGCAGCTTGGAAGCATCCGAAGCTTTCTTT; CDR3: CASSLEASEAFF
J: TRBJ2-5; V: TRBV11-2; size: -; D: TRBD1; DNA: TGTGCCAGCAGCTTAGAACAGGGGGCTGGGGGTACCCAGTACTTC; CDR3: CASSLEQGAGGTQYF
J: TRBJ2-7; V: TRBV27; size: -; D: -; DNA: TGTGCCAGCAGTTTATCGTGGCCAACCCACTACGAGCAGTACTTC; CDR3: CASSLSWPTHYEQYF
J: TRBJ2-7; V: TRBV7-9; size: few; D: -; DNA: TGTGCCAGCAGCTTAGCGAAAGAAGGGGCCTACGAGCAGTACTTC; CDR3: CASSLAKEGAYEQYF
J: TRBJ2-7; V: TRBV11-2; size: -; D: -; DNA: TGTGCCAGCAGCCCGGAAGGGAGAGGAGGGTCCTACGAGCAGTACTTC; CDR3: CASSPEGRGGSYEQYF
J: TRBJ2-2; V: TRBV10-3; size: -; D: TRBD2; DNA: TGTGCCATCAGTGAAATAGCGGGAGGGCCCGGCGGGGAGCTGTTTTTT; CDR3: CAISEIAGGPGGELFF
J: TRBJ1-1; V: TRBV10-3; size: few; D: TRBD1; DNA: TGTGCCATCAGTGAGGGGATGGGACAGGGGAGCCCTGAAGCTTTCTTT; CDR3: CAISEGMGQGSPEAFF
J: TRBJ2-1; V: TRBV19; size: few; D: TRBD2; DNA: TGTGCCAGTAGTCCAACTAGCGGGGAATTCTCCTACAATGAGCAGTTCTTC; CDR3: CASSPTSGEFSYNEQFF
J: TRBJ2-7; V: TRBV27; size: many; D: TRBD2; DNA: TGTGCCAGCAGTTTATATAGCGGGAGGATGGAGCAGTACTTC; CDR3: CASSLYSGRMEQYF
J: TRBJ2-5; V: TRBV20-1; size: -; D: -; DNA: TGCAGTGCTGCAGGGGGGACCCAAGAGACCCAGTACTTC; CDR3: CSAAGGTQETQYF
J: TRBJ1-1; V: TRBV4-1; size: many; D: TRBD1; DNA: TGCGCCAGCAGCCACCAGACAGGGGGGTACACTGAAGCTTTCTTT; CDR3: CASSHQTGGYTEAFF
J: TRBJ2-3; V: TRBV24-1; size: -; D: TRBD1; DNA: TGTGCCACCAGTGAAACCGGGACAGGGATAGCAGATACGCAGTATTTT; CDR3: CATSETGTGIADTQYF
J: TRBJ1-3; V: TRBV12-3/TRBV12-4; size: -; D: -; DNA: TGTGCCAGCAGTTTCCCGTTCTCTGGAAACACCATATATTTT; CDR3: CASSFPFSGNTIYF
J: TRBJ2-7; V: TRBV20-1; size: few; D: -; DNA: TGCAGTGCTAGAGATGCCAGGGGCTCCTACGAGCAGTACTTC; CDR3: CSARDARGSYEQYF
J: TRBJ2-3; V: TRBV5-1; size: -; D: TRBD1; DNA: TGCGCCAGCAGCCCGCTGACAGGGGAGGAAGATACGCAGTATTTT; CDR3: CASSPLTGEEDTQYF
J: TRBJ1-1; V: TRBV4-1; size: -; D: -; DNA: TGCGCCAGCAGCCGCCCCTGGGACCGGAACACTGAAGCTTTCTTT; CDR3: CASSRPWDRNTEAFF
J: TRBJ2-7; V: TRBV20-1; size: many; D: TRBD1; DNA: TGCAGTGCTCGTCGACAGGGGGGGGGCTGGGAGCAGTACTTC; CDR3: CSARRQGGGWEQYF
J: TRBJ2-2; V: TRBV4-2; size: -; D: TRBD2; DNA: TGTGCCAGCAGCGGGGGGACTAGCCCAGCCGGGGAGCTGTTTTTT; CDR3: CASSGGTSPAGELFF
J: TRBJ2-3; V: TRBV29-1; size: -; D: -; DNA: TGCAGCGTTGATGGCGGGGTTCCAGATACGCAGTATTTT; CDR3: CSVDGGVPDTQYF
J: TRBJ2-3; V: TRBV5-1; size: few; D: TRBD2; DNA: TGCGCCAGCCAAATGACTAGCGGGGTTATGGATACGCAGTATTTT; CDR3: CASQMTSGVMDTQYF
J: TRBJ1-6; V: TRBV9; size: many; D: -; DNA: TGTGCCAGCAGCGCCCAAGGGAACCTATATAATTCACCCCTCCACTTT; CDR3: CASSAQGNLYNSPLHF
J: TRBJ2-1; V: TRBV20-1; size: many; D: -; DNA: TGCAGTGCTAGAGGGGCGGATGCTCTCCCCTACAATGAGCAGTTCTTC; CDR3: CSARGADALPYNEQFF
J: TRBJ1-5; V: TRBV5-1; size: few; D: -; DNA: TGCGCCAGCAGCTTGGCCTCTGGAAAGATAACCAATCAGCCCCAGCATTTT; CDR3: CASSLASGKITNQPQHF
J: TRBJ2-7; V: TRBV20-1; size: -; D: TRBD2; DNA: TGCAGTGCTAGTAAGGTAACGGTAGCGGGATTGTACGAGCAGTACTTC; CDR3: CSASKVTVAGLYEQYF
J: TRBJ2-3; V: TRBV28; size: few; D: TRBD2; DNA: TGTGCCAGCAGTTTGGGGACTAGCGGGGTTTATACGCAGTATTTT; CDR3: CASSLGTSGVYTQYF
J: TRBJ2-7; V: TRBV6-5; size: -; D: TRBD2; DNA: TGTGCCAGCAGACGGGGACTAGAGGCTTATTACGAGCAGTACTTC; CDR3: CASRRGLEAYYEQYF
J: TRBJ2-2; V: TRBV6-6; size: many; D: TRBD1; DNA: TGTGCCAGCTTCCGGAACAGGGGTGAAACCGGGGAGCTGTTTTTT; CDR3: CASFRNRGETGELFF
J: TRBJ2-2; V: TRBV3-1; size: few; D: TRBD2; DNA: TGTGCCAGCAGACCTACTAGCGGGAGAAACACCGGGGAGCTGTTTTTT; CDR3: CASRPTSGRNTGELFF
J: TRBJ2-7; V: TRBV29-1; size: -; D: -; DNA: TGCAGCGTTGAAGAGGGCCGTGACAGGCTTTACGAGCAGTACTTC; CDR3: CSVEEGRDRLYEQYF
J: TRBJ1-4; V: TRBV5-5; size: -; D: TRBD1; DNA: TGTGCCAGCAGCTTGCGAACAGGGGGCAGTAACAAAGTACTGTTTTTT; CDR3: CASSLRTGGSNKVLFF
J: TRBJ2-1; V: TRBV7-9; size: -; D: -; DNA: TGTGCCAGCAGCCCGAGCGCGACTAGTTTCCATGAGCAGTTCTTC; CDR3: CASSPSATSFHEQFF
J: TRBJ1-1; V: TRBV4-1; size: once; D: TRBD1; DNA: TGCGCCAGCAGCCCCGGGACAGTCGTGGCAGCTTTCTTT; CDR3: CASSPGTVVAAFF
J: TRBJ2-2; V: TRBV5-1; size: many; D: -; DNA: TGCGCCAGCAGCTTGAATCTAGCGAACACCGGGGAGCTGTTTTTT; CDR3: CASSLNLANTGELFF
J: TRBJ2-7; V: TRBV18; size: few; D: -; DNA: TGTGCCAGCTCCTCCTCCCGAGGGGGAAATGACGAGCAGTACTTC; CDR3: CASSSSRGGNDEQYF
J: TRBJ1-4; V: TRBV7-9; size: -; D: -; DNA: TGTGCCAGCCGGGCCTCAACTAATGAAAAACTGTTTTTT; CDR3: CASRASTNEKLFF
J: TRBJ2-7; V: TRBV20-1; size: -; D: -; DNA: TGCAGTGCCCCTTTTCATGGCTACGAGCAGTACTTC; CDR3: CSAPFHGYEQYF
J: TRBJ2-1; V: TRBV20-1; size: -; D: TRBD2; DNA: TGCTGTGCTAGCACTCCAATCGGGCTAGCGGGAGGTGGTGAGCAGTTCTTC; CDR3: CCASTPIGLAGGGEQFF
J: TRBJ2-7; V: TRBV29-1; size: once; D: -; DNA: TGCAGCGTTGCCGGCGGGACTGAATACGAGCAGTACTTC; CDR3: CSVAGGTEYEQYF
J: TRBJ1-2; V: TRBV20-1; size: many; D: -; DNA: TGCAGTGCTGGGGGGATGCCTTATGGCTACACCTTC; CDR3: CSAGGMPYGYTF